Presented here are 10 T cell receptor beta chains from one specimen sequenced in a study of T-cell memory formation after mild COVID-19. TCRdb independently ran MiXCR on the 5' RACE reads; one entry per CDR3 protein. Counted here are more than 200,000 distinct CDR3 sequences, about 17% occurring once; the ten biggest clones make up 3% to 4.5%. The specimen was PBMCs or a T cell subset sorted from them (not recorded which). All receptors come from a man between 18 and 35 years old who had mild COVID-19 (a few samples of this study predate the infection). Cell type and time point are not known.

The chain couples TRBV9 to TRBJ2-5; no clear D. CDR1 and CDR2 from the germline V gene are SGDLS and YYNGEE. Deletions cut 0 bases from V and 3 bases from J, with 12 bases between. The CDR3 length is 15 residues. The CDR3 here is CASSVGPATEETQYF. DNA of the CDR3: TGTGCCAGCAGCGTAGGACCAGCCACCGAAGAGACCCAGTACTTC.

This clonotype was seen more than once but under ten times. The chain joins TRBV19 to TRBJ2-7; D may match TRBD1 or TRBD2 (5 bases each). The CDR3 spans 13 residues. Trimming left V 0 bases short and J 12 bases short, with 15 bases between. Germline V gene sequence: CDR1 LNHDA, CDR2 SQIVND (reference sequence). This CDR3 reads CASSIDRRTDRYF. Written as DNA, the CDR3 is TGTGCCAGTAGTATAGATCGACGGACTGACAGGTACTTC.

This rearrangement joins TRBV28 to TRBJ2-1; 11 positions agree with TRBD2. With 6 bases clipped from V and 4 bases from J, the junction kept 8 bases outside the gene matches. The CDR3 consists of 16 residues. CDR1 is MDHEN, CDR2 SYDVKM, per germline. CDR3 amino acids: CASRQYTSGGYNEQFF. CDR3 DNA: TGTGCCAGCAGGCAGTACACTAGCGGGGGTTACAATGAGCAGTTCTTC.

CDR3 nucleotide sequence: TGTGCCAGCTCACCCCGAGGGGGTGCAGCCTACGAGCAGTACTTC. This encodes CASSPRGGAAYEQYF. The V call is TRBV18, the J call TRBJ2-7; D may be TRBD1 (6 bases). Trimming pared 3 bases from V and 2 bases from J, leaving 14 bases between. The CDR3 sequence is 15 residues long. Germline CDR1 and CDR2: KGHSH and LQKENI.

This clonotype was seen more than once but under ten times. This chain links TRBV20-1 with TRBJ1-5; 7 bases are shared with TRBD1. The junction had 6 bases not matched to a gene; V was cut back by 4 bases and J by 3 bases. The germline V gene encodes CDR1 DFQATT and CDR2 SNEGSKA (reference sequence). This CDR3 region has 14 residues. As DNA, the CDR3 is TGCAGTGCTACGGGCAGGGGGACCAATCAGCCCCAGCATTTT. Its protein is CSATGRGTNQPQHF.

In its sample, this clonotype was seen a few times. The gene calls are TRBV5-5 and TRBJ1-6; a weak D match, TRBD1 (5 bases). The CDR3 sequence is 14 residues long. Trimming took off 5 bases at V and 9 bases at J, with 15 bases between the two ends. Germline CDR1 and CDR2: SGHKS and YYEKEE (reference sequence). CDR3 coding DNA: TGTGCCAGCAGTGCCGGGGCTTGGGGTTCACCCCTCCACTTT. Translating gives CASSAGAWGSPLHF.

V and J are TRBV12-3 or TRBV12-4 and TRBJ2-5, with TRBD1 as a possible D gene (5 bases). The CDR3 spans 15 residues. Trimming pared 4 bases from V and 3 bases from J, leaving 15 bases between. The CDR3, as DNA: TGTGCCAGCAGTTCTCCGAGCATAGGGGAAGAGACCCAGTACTTC. This gives the protein CASSSPSIGEETQYF.

This clonotype has just a few counts. This chain uses TRBV28 with TRBJ1-1; maybe TRBD1 (6 bases). CDR1 is MDHEN, CDR2 SYDVKM, per germline. This CDR3 contains 16 residues. Trimming removed 8 bases at V and 1 base at J, with 20 bases between. CDR3 region: CASPPALRGRNTEAFF. The CDR3 bases are TGTGCCAGCCCTCCCGCCCTCAGGGGAAGGAACACTGAAGCTTTCTTT.

This clonotype was detected only a few times. V and J are TRBV9 and TRBJ2-5; D gene ambiguous. This CDR3 is built from 13 residues. CDR1 is SGDLS, CDR2 YYNGEE, per germline. Trimming shortened V by 1 base and J by 8 bases, and 12 bases separated the two germline ends. The CDR3 is CASSVRDTGTQYF. CDR3 sequence (DNA): TGTGCCAGCAGCGTAAGGGATACTGGCACCCAGTACTTC.

This clonotype was recorded a few times. The chain has TRBV18 and TRBJ2-3; 8 bases agree with TRBD2. Per germline, CDR1 KGHSH and CDR2 LQKENI. V lost 0 bases and J lost 5; bases outside the gene matches: 1. The CDR3 consists of 14 residues. CDR3 in DNA: TGTGCCAGCTCACCACCTCGGGGGGGAGATACGCAGTATTTT. This gives the protein CASSPPRGGDTQYF.